This paragraph reports one T cell receptor beta chain. A far larger clone differs by one base, so this is likely a read error. TRAV- and TRBV-specific primers were used for first-strand cDNA, which covered alpha and beta chains. For amplifying TCRs, the PCR ran for approximately 18 cycles with Phusion, which was used together with a constant-region primer and the adapter on the V primers. MiXCR, applied by TCRdb to the reads, yields one record per CDR3 protein. Here the sample spans about 100,000 distinct CDR3 sequences, around 21% being singletons. The data originate from a study of low-dose radiotherapy and immunotherapy resistance in tumors. Study-wide background: Each fraction for Cohort 1 was 0.5 Gy, given every 2 weeks, and the total came to 6.5 Gy.

Specified time point: after trial treatment. The sample's treatment: LDRT plus nivolumab, ipilimumab, low-dose cyclophosphamide and aspirin (RACIN trial). Germline V CDR1 and CDR2: SNHLY, FYNNEI. This CDR3 contains 11 residues. V gave up 7 bases and J gave up 10 bases, with 11 bases separating them. The material was PBMCs, obtained after low-dose radiotherapy plus immunotherapy. The V and J genes are TRBV2 and TRBJ2-1; D is unclear. This clonotype originated in a male donor with prostate cancer. CDR3 residues: CASTASYEQFF. The CDR3 coding sequence is TGTGCCAGCACGGCCTCCTACGAGCAGTTCTTC.